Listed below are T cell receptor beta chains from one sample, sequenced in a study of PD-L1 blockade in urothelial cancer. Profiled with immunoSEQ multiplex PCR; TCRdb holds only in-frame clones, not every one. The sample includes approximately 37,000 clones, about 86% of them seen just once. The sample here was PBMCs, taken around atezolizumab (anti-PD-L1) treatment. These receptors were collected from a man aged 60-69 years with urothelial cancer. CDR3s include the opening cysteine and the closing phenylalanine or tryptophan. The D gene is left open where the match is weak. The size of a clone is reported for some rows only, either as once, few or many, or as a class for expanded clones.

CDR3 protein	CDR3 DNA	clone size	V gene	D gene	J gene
CASSLTGQGNQPQHF	TGTGCCAGTAGTCTCACGGGACAGGGGAATCAGCCCCAGCATTTT	once	TRBV19	TRBD1	TRBJ1-5
CASSARGSLYEQYF	TGTGCCAGTAGTGCCAGGGGGAGTCTCTACGAGCAGTACTTC	NA	TRBV19	TRBD1	TRBJ2-7
CASSLVGGRRAQYF	TGTGCCAGCAGTTTGGTGGGAGGTCGTAGGGCCCAGTACTTC	NA	TRBV28	NA	TRBJ2-5
CASSEGAGGTDTQYF	TGTGCCAGCAGTGAAGGAGCGGGGGGGACAGATACGCAGTATTTT	NA	TRBV2	TRBD2	TRBJ2-3
CASSVPGAREQFF	TGCGCCAGCAGTGTGCCAGGTGCAAGGGAGCAGTTCTTC	NA	TRBV10-2	NA	TRBJ2-1
CASSRGGGGLDTQYF	TGTGCCAGCAGCCGGGGGGGCGGGGGCCTCGATACGCAGTATTTT	NA	TRBV7-2	TRBD2	TRBJ2-3
CASSQDGGGRGGELFF	TGCGCCAGCAGCCAAGATGGAGGGGGCCGCGGCGGGGAGCTGTTTTTT	NA	TRBV4-1	NA	TRBJ2-2
CASSLDSRMNTEAFF	TGTGCCAGCTCGCTCGACAGTCGAATGAACACTGAAGCTTTCTTT	NA	TRBV18	NA	TRBJ1-1
CAIRGGGQETQYF	TGTGCCATCAGGGGAGGGGGCCAAGAGACCCAGTACTTC	NA	TRBV2	NA	TRBJ2-5
CASSLQIQTYEQYF	TGTGCCAGCAGCCTACAAATTCAGACTTACGAGCAGTACTTC	NA	TRBV7-8	NA	TRBJ2-7
CASSQGASGEQFF	TGCGCCAGCAGCCAGGGGGCCTCGGGTGAGCAGTTCTTC	few	TRBV4-3	NA	TRBJ2-1
CASSPHPGEGDEQYF	TGTGCCAGCAGTCCCCACCCAGGGGAGGGTGACGAGCAGTACTTC	NA	TRBV6-6	NA	TRBJ2-7
CASSQNPGSYNEQFF	TGCGCCAGCAGCCAAAATCCAGGGTCTTACAATGAGCAGTTCTTC	NA	TRBV4-3	NA	TRBJ2-1
CASSYRGGGATDTQYF	TGTGCCAGCAGTTACCGAGGGGGGGGAGCCACTGATACGCAGTATTTT	NA	TRBV27	NA	TRBJ2-3
CASSLADNEQFF	TGTGCCAGCAGCTTGGCGGACAATGAGCAGTTCTTC	NA	TRBV5-4	NA	TRBJ2-1
CASSLRLRGSGEQFF	TGTGCCAGCAGCTTGAGGCTAAGGGGGTCGGGTGAGCAGTTCTTC	NA	TRBV5-4	NA	TRBJ2-1
CASSSGFEQYF	TGTGCCAGCAGTTCGGGATTCGAGCAGTACTTC	NA	TRBV6-5	NA	TRBJ2-7
CSATHTDEQYF	TGCAGTGCTACACACACCGACGAGCAGTACTTC	NA	TRBV20-1	NA	TRBJ2-7
CASTQQDTGELFF	TGTGCCAGCACCCAACAGGACACCGGGGAGCTGTTTTTT	few	TRBV11-2	NA	TRBJ2-2
CASSYSKQANQPQHF	TGTGCCAGCAGTTACTCGAAACAGGCCAATCAGCCCCAGCATTTT	few	TRBV6-5	NA	TRBJ1-5
CASREGQQYSNQPQHF	TGTGCCAGCAGGGAGGGACAGCAGTATAGCAATCAGCCCCAGCATTTT	NA	TRBV6-4	TRBD1	TRBJ1-5
CASSYYSAGGIGELFF	TGCGCCAGCAGTTACTACTCGGCAGGGGGAATCGGGGAGCTGTTTTTT	NA	TRBV5-1	TRBD1	TRBJ2-2
CASSRRTRGRVYEQYF	TGTGCCAGCAGTCGCCGAACCAGGGGGCGAGTCTACGAGCAGTACTTC	NA	TRBV28	TRBD1	TRBJ2-7
CASSLSPTGGVTYEQYF	TGCGCCAGCAGCCTTTCACCTACAGGGGGGGTAACCTACGAGCAGTACTTC	NA	TRBV5-1	NA	TRBJ2-7
CASSNPRTQHNSPLHF	TGCGCCAGCAGTAACCCCCGGACACAGCATAATTCACCCCTCCACTTT	few	TRBV10-1	NA	TRBJ1-6
CASSQGQGVHTQYF	TGTGCCAGCAGCCAGGGACAGGGGGTACATACGCAGTATTTT	NA	TRBV7-8	TRBD1	TRBJ2-3
CASSTYDRGGDTQYF	TGCGCCAGCAGCACCTACGACAGGGGAGGGGATACGCAGTATTTT	NA	TRBV5-1	NA	TRBJ2-3
CASRRTSGNPADTQYF	TGTGCCAGCAGAAGGACTAGCGGGAATCCCGCAGATACGCAGTATTTT	NA	TRBV27	TRBD2	TRBJ2-3
CASSLGIRSGSVYNEQFF	TGTGCCAGCAGCCTAGGTATCCGTAGCGGGAGTGTCTACAATGAGCAGTTCTTC	NA	TRBV5-6	TRBD2	TRBJ2-1
CASSFKPSYEQYF	TGTGCCAGCAGCTTTAAACCTAGCTACGAGCAGTACTTC	NA	TRBV7-2	NA	TRBJ2-7
CASSPAGRPFGNF	TGTGCCAGCAGCCCTGCGGGACGGCCCTTTGGGAACTTC	NA	TRBV7-2	NA	TRBJ2-5
CASSPHVGGFF	TGTGCCAGCAGCCCCCATGTCGGGGGGTTCTTC	NA	TRBV7-6	NA	TRBJ1-2
CASSPGGWRELFF	TGCGCCAGCAGCCCAGGGGGCTGGCGGGAGCTGTTTTTT	once	TRBV4-1	TRBD1	TRBJ2-2
CASSPRAGENNEQFF	TGTGCCAGCTCACCACGGGCAGGCGAGAACAATGAGCAGTTCTTC	NA	TRBV18	NA	TRBJ2-1